Listed below are T cell receptor beta chains from one sample, sequenced in a study of T cell changes during pregnancy in multiple sclerosis. Produced via immunoSEQ multiplex PCR; TCRdb's table is partial and in-frame only. Of under 85,000 clones listed, 90% to 95% are singletons. The sequenced sample was CD4+ T cells from peripheral blood mononuclear cells, obtained in the third trimester of pregnancy. Receptors originate from a female donor in good health, enrolled as a control in a pregnancy study. Both conserved end residues are part of each CDR3. D genes are given only for firm matches. Clone size is not always given. Where it is, it says once, few, many or a class for expanded clones.

V	D	size	J	CDR3	DNA
TRBV15	.	.	TRBJ2-7	CATSAGTYYEQYF	TGTGCCACCAGCGCCGGGACATACTACGAGCAGTACTTC
TRBV7-3	TRBD1	.	TRBJ1-1	CASSTGAGDTEAFF	TGTGCCAGCAGCACAGGGGCAGGGGACACTGAAGCTTTCTTT
TRBV11-3	.	.	TRBJ2-1	CASSRGASAGNEQFF	TGTGCCAGCAGCCGAGGGGCTAGCGCTGGTAATGAGCAGTTCTTC
TRBV5-1	TRBD2	.	TRBJ2-5	CASSLRRLLAGPTGETQYF	TGCGCCAGCAGCTTGAGGCGATTACTAGCGGGTCCCACAGGGGAGACCCAGTACTTC
TRBV18	.	.	TRBJ1-2	CASSPRLGANYGYTF	TGTGCCAGCTCACCCCGGCTCGGGGCTAACTATGGCTACACCTTC
TRBV7-9	.	.	TRBJ1-1	CASSLEGGTEAFF	TGTGCCAGCAGCTTAGAAGGGGGCACTGAAGCTTTCTTT
TRBV27	.	.	TRBJ2-7	CASSLYGGHYEQYF	TGTGCCAGCAGTTTATACGGGGGGCACTACGAGCAGTACTTC
TRBV5-6	TRBD1	.	TRBJ1-4	CASSSSGTGYEKLFF	TGTGCCAGCAGCTCGAGCGGGACAGGGTATGAAAAACTGTTTTTT
TRBV19	.	.	TRBJ1-1	CASSSREENQAFF	TGTGCCAGTAGTAGCAGGGAGGAGAATCAAGCTTTCTTT
TRBV5-3	TRBD2	.	TRBJ2-1	CARSILAGAFYNEQFF	TGTGCCAGAAGCATACTAGCGGGGGCGTTCTACAATGAGCAGTTCTTC
TRBV11-3	.	.	TRBJ1-2	CASSLDGNYGYTF	TGTGCCAGCAGCTTAGACGGGAACTATGGCTACACCTTC
TRBV6-1	.	.	TRBJ2-7	CASSVATQYEQYF	TGTGCCAGCAGTGTAGCGACACAATACGAGCAGTACTTC
TRBV19	.	.	TRBJ2-2	CASSIAYTGELFF	TGTGCCAGTAGTATAGCGTACACCGGGGAGCTGTTTTTT
TRBV19	TRBD1	.	TRBJ1-3	CASSTHMGQPTSGNTIYF	TGTGCCAGTAGTACCCATATGGGACAGCCAACCTCTGGAAACACCATATATTTT
TRBV9	TRBD2	.	TRBJ2-3	CASSIGTSGRTDTQYF	TGTGCCAGCAGTATAGGGACTAGCGGGAGAACAGATACGCAGTATTTT
TRBV9	TRBD2	.	TRBJ2-2	CASSVDAGGSTGELFF	TGTGCCAGCAGCGTAGACGCCGGGGGGAGCACCGGGGAGCTGTTTTTT
TRBV13	TRBD1	.	TRBJ1-2	CASRNRGGFGYTF	TGTGCCAGCAGAAACAGGGGAGGCTTTGGCTACACCTTC
TRBV9	.	.	TRBJ2-3	CASSALASEPTDTQYF	TGTGCCAGCAGCGCCCTAGCTTCCGAACCCACAGATACGCAGTATTTT
TRBV2	TRBD2	.	TRBJ2-2	CASRATSVFTGELFF	TGTGCCAGCAGGGCCACTAGCGTCTTCACCGGGGAGCTGTTTTTT
TRBV19	.	.	TRBJ1-6	CASREQGNNSPLHF	TGTGCCAGTAGAGAGCAGGGCAATAATTCACCCCTCCACTTT
TRBV5-1	TRBD1	.	TRBJ2-7	CASSPGQRYEQYF	TGCGCCAGCAGCCCGGGACAGCGATACGAGCAGTACTTC
TRBV27	TRBD1	.	TRBJ2-7	CASSLTGVGSYEQYF	TGTGCCAGCAGTCTGACAGGGGTCGGTAGCTACGAGCAGTACTTC
TRBV6-5	.	.	TRBJ1-1	CASNREGTEAFF	TGTGCCAGTAACAGGGAGGGGACTGAAGCTTTCTTT
TRBV7-2	TRBD1	.	TRBJ2-3	CASSEHRQGRQYF	TGTGCCAGCAGCGAGCACCGACAGGGTCGGCAGTATTTT
TRBV30	.	.	TRBJ1-5	CAWSQGSGRNNQPQHF	TGTGCCTGGAGTCAGGGGTCGGGTAGGAACAATCAGCCCCAGCATTTT
TRBV5-1	.	.	TRBJ1-1	CASSLERIPRIPSMNTEAFF	TGCGCCAGCAGCTTGGAGAGGATCCCTAGGATTCCCTCCATGAACACTGAAGCTTTCTTT
TRBV9	.	.	TRBJ1-2	CASSLTGVYGYTF	TGTGCCAGCAGCCTTACAGGAGTCTATGGCTACACCTTC
TRBV4-2	.	.	TRBJ2-1	CASSQDSDNEQFF	TGTGCCAGCAGCCAAGATTCAGACAATGAGCAGTTCTTC
TRBV5-4	.	.	TRBJ2-7	CASSPSYARGEQYF	TGTGCCAGCAGCCCTAGCTACGCGAGAGGCGAGCAGTACTTC
TRBV11-2	.	.	TRBJ1-1	CASSLSPRTAMNTEAFF	TGTGCCAGCAGCTTGAGCCCCCGGACAGCAATGAACACTGAAGCTTTCTTT
TRBV5-1	TRBD1	.	TRBJ1-1	CASSAPQGAAEAFF	TGCGCCAGCAGCGCCCCACAGGGGGCGGCTGAAGCTTTCTTT
TRBV29-1	TRBD2	once	TRBJ2-1	CSATMRGGRNEQFF	TGCAGCGCCACTATGCGGGGGGGCCGAAATGAGCAGTTCTTC
TRBV5-4	TRBD2	.	TRBJ2-3	CASTFGGATDTQYF	TGTGCCAGCACCTTCGGGGGGGCAACAGATACGCAGTATTTT
TRBV7-6	TRBD1	once	TRBJ2-3	CASSGQGAGTQYF	TGTGCCAGCAGCGGACAGGGTGCAGGTACGCAGTATTTT
TRBV25-1	.	.	TRBJ1-6	CASSHGGGSYNSPLHF	TGTGCCAGCAGCCACGGCGGGGGCTCCTATAATTCACCCCTCCACTTT
TRBV21-1	.	.	TRBJ1-1	CASSIPGQGFGNTEAFF	TGTGCCAGCAGCATACCGGGACAGGGTTTCGGGAACACTGAAGCTTTCTTT
TRBV4-3	.	.	TRBJ1-2	CASSQDQINYGYTF	TGCGCCAGCAGCCAAGATCAGATTAACTATGGCTACACCTTC
TRBV6-1	.	.	TRBJ2-2	CATTTGSNTGELFF	TGTGCCACCACGACAGGCTCGAACACCGGGGAGCTGTTTTTT
TRBV4-3	.	.	TRBJ2-1	CASSQERGNEQFF	TGCGCCAGCAGCCAAGAAAGGGGGAATGAGCAGTTCTTC
TRBV5-4	.	.	TRBJ1-1	CASSLGDGQGTEAFF	TGTGCCAGCAGCTTGGGTGACGGGCAGGGCACTGAAGCTTTCTTT
TRBV19	.	once	TRBJ1-6	CATSLGGETLHF	TGTGCCACCTCCCTTGGGGGGGAGACGCTCCACTTT
TRBV2	.	.	TRBJ1-5	CASSAVNRDQPQHF	TGTGCCAGCAGTGCCGTTAACAGGGACCAGCCCCAGCATTTT
TRBV30	.	few	TRBJ1-5	CAWSRTASNQPQHF	TGTGCCTGGAGTAGGACAGCAAGCAATCAGCCCCAGCATTTT
TRBV29-1	.	.	TRBJ2-2	CSVAQGEDTGELFF	TGCAGCGTTGCCCAGGGGGAGGACACCGGGGAGCTGTTTTTT
TRBV5-1	TRBD1	.	TRBJ1-6	CASSSDRNSPLHF	TGCGCCAGCAGCTCGGACAGGAATTCACCCCTCCACTTT
TRBV5-1	.	.	TRBJ2-3	CASSLRQGTDTQYF	TGCGCCAGCAGCCTCAGACAGGGCACAGATACGCAGTATTTT
TRBV7-2	.	.	TRBJ2-7	CASSLSVGEQYF	TGTGCCAGCAGCTTGAGCGTCGGAGAGCAGTACTTC
TRBV29-1	.	once	TRBJ2-1	CSVVSRGWMRNEQFF	TGCAGCGTTGTCTCTCGGGGATGGATGAGGAATGAGCAGTTCTTC
TRBV11-2	.	.	TRBJ2-1	CASSLERLGGGRNEQFF	TGTGCCAGCAGCTTAGAGCGACTGGGGGGGGGCCGGAATGAGCAGTTCTTC
TRBV5-4	TRBD2	.	TRBJ2-1	CASSVSLAGVYNEQFF	TGTGCCAGCAGCGTATCGCTAGCGGGGGTATACAATGAGCAGTTCTTC
TRBV30	TRBD2	.	TRBJ2-3	CAWSVATSGVTDTQYF	TGTGCCTGGAGTGTAGCGACTAGCGGGGTGACAGATACGCAGTATTTT